What follows are 4 T cell receptor beta chains derived from one specimen sequenced in a study of blood T cell repertoires in COVID-19 (dated by TCRdb to about 2020). Library method: the immunoSEQ multiplex PCR assay. TCRdb stores this immuneACCESS table with in-frame sequences only. Part of the clones is absent; in the studies checked, under half of the shortfall reflects unresolved V genes, and no reason is known for the rest. Here the sample has approximately 330,000 clones; 88% occur a single time. Under 4.5% of the sample is taken by the ten largest. Sequences were obtained from peripheral blood. These receptors all come from a woman aged 45-60 years with active or convalescent COVID-19.

The table lists this clone with a count of one. The genes are TRBV5-1 and TRBJ2-1; 8 bases are a match to TRBD2. The trim removed 4 bases at V and 6 bases at J, leaving 3 bases unmatched. This CDR3 is built from 13 residues. Germline V gene lookup returns CDR1 SGHRS and CDR2 YFSETQ. The CDR3 nucleotides read TGCGCCAGCAGCCCGACTAGCGCCAATGAGCAGTTCTTC. Translation: CASSPTSANEQFF.

Remarks on this clone: Relative to the germline gene, one junction end is altered; a read error may explain this. J is TRBJ2-7 and V is TRBV7-8; D ambiguous. The germline V gene encodes CDR1 SGHVS and CDR2 FQNEAQ. The CDR3 sequence is 13 residues long. CDR3 DNA: TGTGCCAGCAGCTTAGATGTCTTAACAGTTCAGGACTTC. Its protein is CASSLDVLTVQDF.

This chain uses TRBV4-3 with TRBJ2-3; 10 bases agree with TRBD2. With V trimmed by 5 bases and J by 3 bases, 8 bases remained unmatched. This CDR3 is built from 16 residues. The germline CDR1 and CDR2 sequences are LGHNA and YSLEER. CDR3 coding DNA: TGCGCCAGCAGCGTGTCTAGCGGGAGTAGGACAGATACGCAGTATTTT. It specifies CASSVSSGSRTDTQYF.

The chain carries TRBV30 and TRBJ1-1; D gene uncertain. CDR3 length equals 13 residues. Trimming took off 3 bases at V and 1 base at J, with 9 bases between the two ends. Germline assignment: CDR1 GTSNPN and CDR2 SVGIG (reference sequence). The CDR3 protein is CAWSIQENTEAFF. The CDR3 nucleotides read TGTGCCTGGAGCATCCAGGAGAACACTGAAGCTTTCTTT.